The source of this TCR beta chain is a study of CD8+ T cells in alopecia areata. Study as a whole: Severity scoring for treated patients was based on the percentage of affected scalp area.

Points from the study as a whole: Tofacitinib produced a significant decrease in scalp clonality and in expanded CD8+ clones among the top 100. Lesional scalp, notably in alopecia totalis/universalis, had clonality above that of normal scalp.

Following RNA extraction, reverse transcription yielded cDNA that acted as the sequencing template. Clones were read by immunoSEQ multiplex PCR, and TCRdb kept only the in-frame ones, dropping some. The table lists more than 140,000 clones, 85% to 90% of them singletons. The treatment denotes: oral pan-JAK inhibitor, 5-10 mg twice daily. The CDR3 runs 15 residues. From germline, CDR1 is MNHEY and CDR2 SMNVEV (reference sequence). V lost 6 bases to trimming and J lost 4 bases; unmatched junction nucleotides: 7. Comments on this clone: Its antigen remains unidentified.

The rearrangement uses TRBV27 and TRBJ2-2, with 8 bases aligning to TRBD2. The material sequenced was CD8+ T cells sorted from blood, taken at week 4, from a patient treated with tofacitinib. The TCR was taken from a human donor with alopecia areata. The CDR3 reads CASRGRGALTGELFF. The CDR3 DNA reads as TGTGCCAGCAGGGGGCGGGGGGCCCTCACCGGGGAGCTGTTTTTT.